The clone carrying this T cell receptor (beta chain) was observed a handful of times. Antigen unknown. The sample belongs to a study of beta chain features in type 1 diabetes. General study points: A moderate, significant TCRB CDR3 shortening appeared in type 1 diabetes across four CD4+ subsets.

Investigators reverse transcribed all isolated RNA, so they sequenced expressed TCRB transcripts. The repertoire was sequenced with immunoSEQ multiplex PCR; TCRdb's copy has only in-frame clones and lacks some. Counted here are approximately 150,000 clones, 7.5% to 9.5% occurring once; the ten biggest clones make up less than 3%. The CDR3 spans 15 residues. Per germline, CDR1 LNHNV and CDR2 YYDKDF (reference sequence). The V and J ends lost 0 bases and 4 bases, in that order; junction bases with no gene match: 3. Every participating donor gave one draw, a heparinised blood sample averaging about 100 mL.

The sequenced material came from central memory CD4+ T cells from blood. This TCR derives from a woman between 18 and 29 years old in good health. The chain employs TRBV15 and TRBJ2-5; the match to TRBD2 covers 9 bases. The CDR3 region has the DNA TGTGCCACCAGCAGAGATCGAGCGGGGGGAGAGACCCAGTACTTC. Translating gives CATSRDRAGGETQYF.